The rows below give T cell receptor beta chains drawn from one sample of a study of blood T cells in healthy people across ages. TCRdb re-called the 5' RACE reads with MiXCR, one entry per CDR3 protein. The data contain 720,000 or so distinct CDR3 sequences, over 40% of them singletons. Sequencing was carried out using blood. All receptors derive from an older man in good health. CDR3s include the opening cysteine and the closing phenylalanine or tryptophan. D genes are given only for firm matches. Clone size is not always given. Where it is, it says once, few, many or a class for expanded clones.

v_gene,d_gene,j_gene,abundance,CDR3aa,CDR3nt
TRBV7-3,TRBD2,TRBJ2-1,once,CASNPNPGLAIDEQFF,TGTGCCAGCAACCCGAACCCGGGACTAGCTATCGATGAGCAGTTCTTC
TRBV5-4,.,TRBJ1-2,.,CASSSSTANYGYTF,TGTGCCAGCAGCTCTTCGACAGCTAACTATGGCTACACCTTC
TRBV5-1,TRBD2,TRBJ2-1,.,CASTSGNSYNEQFF,TGCGCCAGTACCAGCGGGAACTCCTACAATGAGCAGTTCTTC
TRBV6-2/TRBV6-3,TRBD2,TRBJ2-7,few,CASSARGSSDEQYF,TGTGCCAGCAGTGCCCGCGGGAGCTCCGACGAGCAGTACTTC
TRBV5-1,.,TRBJ2-1,few,CASSLEGGVNEQFF,TGCGCCAGCAGCTTGGAGGGGGGGGTAAATGAGCAGTTCTTC
TRBV29-1,.,TRBJ1-1,.,CSVPGTPNTEAFF,TGCAGCGTTCCCGGGACACCGAACACTGAAGCTTTCTTT
TRBV6-5,.,TRBJ1-5,few,CASSRAGNQPQHF,TGTGCCAGCAGCCGTGCGGGAAATCAGCCCCAGCATTTT
TRBV12-5,.,TRBJ2-1,many,CASGGPGRINEQFF,TGTGCTAGTGGTGGCCCCGGACGGATAAATGAGCAGTTCTTC
TRBV10-2,TRBD1,TRBJ1-2,.,CASSELSTGDGGYTF,TGCGCCAGCAGTGAGTTGTCGACAGGGGATGGTGGCTACACCTTC
TRBV3-1,TRBD1,TRBJ2-5,.,CASSQAGTGKETQYF,TGTGCCAGCAGCCAAGCCGGGACAGGGAAAGAGACCCAGTACTTC
TRBV12-3/TRBV12-4,TRBD2,TRBJ2-1,few,CASRLAGESYNEQFF,TGTGCCAGCAGGTTAGCGGGAGAATCCTACAATGAGCAGTTCTTC
TRBV20-1,.,TRBJ2-1,few,CSARTSLGYNEQFF,TGCAGTGCACGGACTTCCCTCGGCTACAATGAGCAGTTCTTC
TRBV14,.,TRBJ2-6,few,CASSPYFLLDSGANVLTF,TGTGCCAGCAGCCCCTACTTTTTGTTGGACTCTGGGGCCAACGTCCTGACTTTC
TRBV6-6,.,TRBJ2-3,few,CASSLKGGSGANTQYF,TGTGCCAGCAGCCTAAAAGGGGGGTCGGGGGCGAATACGCAGTATTTT
TRBV20-1,TRBD2,TRBJ2-1,.,CSAFPHSGTPYNEQFF,TGCAGTGCTTTTCCTCATAGCGGGACGCCCTACAATGAGCAGTTCTTC
TRBV28,TRBD2,TRBJ2-7,few,CASSSPGLAGGNYEQYF,TGTGCCAGCAGTAGCCCCGGGCTAGCGGGAGGGAACTACGAGCAGTACTTC
TRBV6-5,.,TRBJ2-7,.,CASSYDRRTVSYEQYF,TGTGCCAGCAGTTACGACAGGAGGACAGTCTCCTACGAGCAGTACTTC
TRBV3-1,TRBD1,TRBJ2-1,.,CASSPAGTGVNEQFF,TGTGCCAGCAGCCCTGCCGGGACAGGCGTCAATGAGCAGTTCTTC
TRBV12-3/TRBV12-4,.,TRBJ2-1,.,CASSFDISYNEQFF,TGTGCCAGCTCTTTCGACATATCCTACAATGAGCAGTTCTTC
TRBV3-1,TRBD2,TRBJ2-4,few,CASSHSLGRGVAKNIQYF,TGTGCCAGCAGCCATTCTCTCGGGCGGGGGGTTGCCAAAAACATTCAGTACTTC
TRBV28,TRBD1,TRBJ1-1,.,CASSTRDREAFF,TGTGCCAGCAGTACCCGGGACAGAGAAGCTTTCTTT
TRBV7-2,TRBD2,TRBJ2-7,few,CASSSVAGGGYEQYF,TGTGCCAGCAGCTCTGTAGCGGGAGGAGGGTACGAGCAGTACTTC
TRBV7-8,.,TRBJ2-7,.,CASSERSGLYEQYF,TGTGCCAGCAGCGAAAGATCGGGGTTATACGAGCAGTACTTC
TRBV20-1,.,TRBJ2-3,.,CSASDTQYF,TGCAGTGCCTCGGATACGCAGTATTTT
TRBV4-3,.,TRBJ2-5,few,CASSQDWVDPTGETQYF,TGCGCCAGCAGCCAAGACTGGGTAGACCCCACGGGCGAGACCCAGTACTTC
TRBV20-1,.,TRBJ2-1,.,CSARDLTGTDYNEQFF,TGCAGTGCTAGAGATTTAACCGGGACTGACTACAATGAGCAGTTCTTC
TRBV4-1,.,TRBJ2-5,.,CASSQKTGQETQYF,TGCGCCAGCAGCCAAAAGACAGGTCAAGAGACCCAGTACTTC
TRBV7-2,.,TRBJ2-7,.,CASSTRRISSYNEQYF,TGTGCCAGCAGCACCCGACGGATCAGCTCCTACAATGAGCAGTACTTC
TRBV7-2,.,TRBJ1-5,few,CASSLVGDYSNQPQHF,TGTGCCAGCAGCTTAGTGGGGGACTATAGCAATCAGCCCCAGCATTTT